These 15 T cell receptor beta chains were sequenced from one sample in a study of blood T cell repertoires in COVID-19 (dated by TCRdb to between 2020 and 2021). The library was obtained by the immunoSEQ multiplex PCR assay. TCRdb stores this immuneACCESS table with in-frame sequences only. Part of the clones is absent; in the studies checked, under half of the shortfall reflects unresolved V genes, and no reason is known for the rest. Within this sample are around 100,000 clones, with around 90% of them counted one time only. The ten top clones hold under 2% of the sample. Sequencing was done on a sample of peripheral blood. These receptors all stem from a woman in her fifties or sixties with COVID-19, enrolled during active disease.

This chain joins TRBV4-1 and TRBJ1-6; TRBD1 agrees at 7 bases. The CDR3 is 15 amino acids. Germline CDR1 is MGHRA and CDR2 is YSYEKL. J gave up 10 bases and V 0 bases, and 6 bases lay outside the gene matches. The CDR3 region has the DNA TGCGCCAGCAGCCAAGAAACAGGGGTTGAATCACCCCTCCACTTT. It translates to CASSQETGVESPLHF.

This clone showed up just once. The chain recombines TRBV2 with TRBJ2-3; maybe TRBD1 (6 bases). The germline V gene has CDR1 SNHLY and CDR2 FYNNEI. This CDR3 has 14 residues. The germline V and J ends were trimmed by 4 bases and 0 bases, with 8 bases remaining between them. CDR3 DNA: TGTGCCAGCAGTGCCACAGGGAGCACAGATACGCAGTATTTT. Residues: CASSATGSTDTQYF.

The CDR3 nucleotides read TGTGCCAGCAGCTTAGCCGGACAGGGGAGATGGGATCAGCCCCAGCATTTT. This gives the protein CASSLAGQGRWDQPQHF. The chain carries TRBV7-2 and TRBJ1-5, with 9 bases lining up with TRBD1. CDR1 is SGHTA and CDR2 is FQGNSA in the germline V gene. Trimming took 0 bases from V and 5 from J; bases not matched to a gene: 8. The CDR3 length is 17 residues.

This CDR3 reads CASSLPPIGGGKDTQYF. In DNA form, the CDR3 reads TGTGCCAGCAGCTTACCCCCGATAGGGGGCGGGAAAGATACGCAGTATTTT. The chain couples TRBV5-8 to TRBJ2-3; D is perhaps TRBD1 (7 bases). Between the trimmed V and J ends, which lost 2 bases and 5 bases, there was a span of 21 bases. The CDR3 has 17 amino acids. Germline CDR1 reads SGHTS; CDR2 reads YDEGEE.

The chain employs TRBV2 and TRBJ1-2, with D perhaps TRBD1 (6 bases). Trimming took 6 bases from V and 4 from J, leaving 21 bases between them. CDR3 size: 16 residues. CDR1 is SNHLY and CDR2 is FYNNEI in the germline V gene. For the CDR3, the DNA is TGTGCCAGCAGCCTCCTAGGGGACACTAAGCGCTATGGCTACACCTTC. It encodes CASSLLGDTKRYGYTF.

The chain employs TRBV18 and TRBJ1-5; D gene unclear. Germline CDR1 reads KGHSH; CDR2 reads LQKENI. The CDR3 totals 17 residues. With 3 bases removed from V and 5 bases from J, the gap between germline ends came to 20 bases. As DNA, the CDR3 is TGTGCCAGCTCACCGCAAAACGCGGGTCTGGCGCATCAGCCCCAGCATTTT. This codes for CASSPQNAGLAHQPQHF.

This chain joins TRBV27 and TRBJ2-5; D unclear. The V gene's germline CDR1 is MNHEY and CDR2 SMNVEV (reference sequence). The CDR3 is made up of 15 amino acids. V gave up 2 bases and J gave up 5 bases, with 15 bases separating them. The CDR3 region has the DNA TGTGCCAGCAGTTTAACAACAAGCGATTTCGAGACCCAGTACTTC. Amino acids: CASSLTTSDFETQYF.

The chain employs TRBV24-1 and TRBJ1-2; TRBD1 matches 7 bases. The CDR3 covers 14 residues. With 4 bases clipped from V and 4 bases from J, the junction kept 5 bases outside the gene matches. Germline CDR1 reads KGHDR; CDR2 reads SFDVKD. In DNA form, the CDR3 reads TGTGCCACCAGTGAGCGGGACAGCTTCTATGGCTACACCTTC. Amino acids: CATSERDSFYGYTF.

The chain uses TRBV24-1 and TRBJ2-7; 8 bases agree with TRBD1. V trimming: 8 bases; J trimming: 1 base; junction bases outside the gene matches: 3. This CDR3 comprises 13 residues. CDR1 and CDR2 (germline): KGHDR, SFDVKD. The CDR3 bases are TGTGCCACCACTGGGACAGGATCCTACGAGCAGTACTTC. Encoded protein: CATTGTGSYEQYF.

The chain recombines TRBV19 with TRBJ2-1, with 8 bases matching TRBD1. Germline V lookup: CDR1 LNHDA, CDR2 SQIVND (reference sequence). V lost 3 bases and J lost 4; bases outside the gene matches: 11. The CDR3 sequence is 17 residues long. The CDR3: CASSIGQGAPLYNEQFF. The DNA of the CDR3 is TGTGCCAGTAGTATTGGCCAGGGGGCTCCTTTGTACAATGAGCAGTTCTTC.

V and J are TRBV21-1 and TRBJ1-1; TRBD1 reflects the table's D call only, with no check against the DNA. TRBV21-1 is flagged as a pseudogene. CDR3 length equals 16 residues. The CDR3 here is CASSKVRVVGDTEAFF. The CDR3 region has the DNA TGTGCCAGCAGCAAAGTCAGGGTCGTCGGTGACACTGAAGCTTTCTTT.

In its sample, this clone was seen once. This chain uses TRBV18 with TRBJ2-1; TRBD1 matches at 7 bases. The CDR3 runs 13 residues. After removal of 6 bases from V and 5 bases from J, the junction contained 4 bases not matched to a gene. The germline V gene encodes CDR1 KGHSH and CDR2 LQKENI. The DNA for the CDR3 is TGTGCCAGCTCCTCCGGGACAGACAATGAGCAGTTCTTC. This gives the protein CASSSGTDNEQFF.

The rearrangement uses TRBV5-4 and TRBJ1-3; no definite D call. The V end was cut by 3 bases, the J end by 0 bases, with 7 bases between. CDR3 size: 14 residues. The germline CDR1 and CDR2 sequences are SGHNT and YYREEE (reference sequence). The CDR3 reads CASSSPGSGNTIYF. In nucleotides, the CDR3 is TGTGCCAGCAGCTCCCCAGGCTCTGGAAACACCATATATTTT.

The chain uses TRBV5-8 and TRBJ1-2; the D gene is possibly TRBD1 (6 bases). This CDR3 comprises 16 residues. Germline-derived CDR1 and CDR2 are SGHTS and YDEGEE. Trimming stripped 4 bases from V and 1 base from J, with 17 bases between. This CDR3 is CASSLRLTGINYGYTF. As DNA, the CDR3 is TGTGCCAGCAGCCTTCGCCTTACAGGGATTAACTATGGCTACACCTTC.

This clone came up a few times. This chain uses TRBV3-1 (or the pseudogene TRBV3-2) with TRBJ2-2, with a weak D call TRBD1 (5 bases). The CDR3 has 15 residues. Per germline, CDR1 LGHDT and CDR2 YNNKEL (reference sequence). The germline V and J ends were trimmed by 1 base and 5 bases, with 11 bases remaining between them. The CDR3 loop is CASSQAQGWTGELFF. The CDR3 DNA follows: TGTGCCAGCAGCCAAGCCCAGGGTTGGACCGGGGAGCTGTTTTTT.